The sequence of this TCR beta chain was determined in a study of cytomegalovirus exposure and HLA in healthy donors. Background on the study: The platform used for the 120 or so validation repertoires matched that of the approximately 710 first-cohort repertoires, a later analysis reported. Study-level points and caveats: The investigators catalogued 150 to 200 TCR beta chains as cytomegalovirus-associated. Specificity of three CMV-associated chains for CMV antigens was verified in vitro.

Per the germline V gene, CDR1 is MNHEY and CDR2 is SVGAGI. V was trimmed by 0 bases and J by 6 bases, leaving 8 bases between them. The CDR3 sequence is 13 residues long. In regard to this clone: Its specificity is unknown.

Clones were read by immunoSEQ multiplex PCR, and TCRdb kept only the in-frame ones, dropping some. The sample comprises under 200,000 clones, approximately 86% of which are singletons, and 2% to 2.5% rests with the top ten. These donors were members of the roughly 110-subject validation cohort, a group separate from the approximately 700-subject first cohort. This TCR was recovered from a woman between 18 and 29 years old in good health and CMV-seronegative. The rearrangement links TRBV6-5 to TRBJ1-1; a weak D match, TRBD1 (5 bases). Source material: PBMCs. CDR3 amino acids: CASSYSLGAEAFF. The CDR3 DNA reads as TGTGCCAGCAGTTACTCCCTAGGGGCTGAAGCTTTCTTT.